This is a list of T cell receptor beta chains from one sample in a study of T cells in Graves' hyperthyroidism and ophthalmopathy. MiXCR was run by TCRdb on the multiplex PCR reads, yielding one entry per CDR3 protein. This sample carries fewer than 650,000 distinct CDR3 sequences, approximately 15% of them seen once, and the ten largest clones take around 4%. The specimen was blood. The receptors stem from a woman in her forties with Graves' ophthalmopathy. The CDR3 runs from the conserved cysteine through the conserved F or W. Fields, in order: clone size, V gene, D gene, CDR3 protein. D genes are given only for firm matches. Part of the rows lack a size; the others show once, few, many or a class for expanded clones.

abundance: NA; v_gene: TRBV7-9; d_gene: TRBD1; CDR3aa: CASSVRDREAFF
abundance: few; v_gene: TRBV5-6; d_gene: TRBD1; CDR3aa: CASSRTAGGSYEQYF
abundance: many; v_gene: TRBV27; d_gene: NA; CDR3aa: CASSSAGHLYEQYF
abundance: many; v_gene: TRBV20-1; d_gene: TRBD1; CDR3aa: CSAPGGTGVGRNYGYTF
abundance: NA; v_gene: TRBV7-9; d_gene: NA; CDR3aa: CASSSPIAVEAFF
abundance: NA; v_gene: TRBV3-1; d_gene: TRBD2; CDR3aa: CASSQTSGRVNEQFF
abundance: many; v_gene: TRBV11-1; d_gene: NA; CDR3aa: CASSSARLDEQYF
abundance: many; v_gene: TRBV14; d_gene: NA; CDR3aa: CASSYLPQQFLSTDEQYF
abundance: many; v_gene: TRBV28; d_gene: TRBD1; CDR3aa: CASIGTAPWEQYF
abundance: many; v_gene: TRBV28; d_gene: NA; CDR3aa: CASRGDGTSYEQYF